One sample yielded the 22 T cell receptor beta chains listed below, sequenced in a study of blood T cell repertoires in COVID-19. Sequencing was performed with immunoSEQ multiplex PCR; in TCRdb, only in-frame clones are kept and a portion is missing. The sample contains 200,000 to 250,000 clones, around 90% of which appear only once. Sequenced sample: peripheral blood. Receptor source: a man aged 60-69 years with COVID-19, enrolled during active disease.

J is TRBJ2-7 and V is TRBV29-1, with a possible D match to TRBD2 (6 bases). The V gene's germline CDR1 is SQVTM and CDR2 ANQGSEA. The CDR3 has 16 amino acids. The CDR3: CRGRSGRPNNSYEQYF. CDR3 coding DNA: TGCAGGGGGAGGAGCGGACGACCGAACAACTCCTACGAGCAGTACTTC.

The chain has TRBV24-1 and TRBJ1-2; TRBD1 matches 7 bases. The germline CDR1 and CDR2 sequences are KGHDR and SFDVKD. The ends lost 4 bases at V and 8 bases at J; junction bases unmatched: 9. This CDR3 has 14 amino acids. CDR3: CATSDSPTGRGYTF. CDR3 sequence (DNA): TGTGCCACCAGTGACAGCCCGACAGGGAGGGGCTACACCTTC.

This chain links TRBV18 with TRBJ1-1; a weak D match, TRBD1 (5 bases). CDR3 size: 15 residues. Trimming removed 3 bases at V and 1 base at J, with 12 bases between. Per the germline V gene, CDR1 is KGHSH and CDR2 is LQKENI. The CDR3 DNA sequence: TGTGCCAGCTCACCCCCGGGACTTTGGAACACTGAAGCTTTCTTT. This encodes CASSPPGLWNTEAFF.

The genes are TRBV5-1 and TRBJ1-2; 8 positions agree with TRBD1. With 4 bases clipped from V and 2 bases from J, the junction kept 7 bases outside the gene matches. Germline loops: CDR1 SGHRS, CDR2 YFSETQ. This CDR3 has 15 residues. The CDR3 nucleotides read TGCGCCAGCAGCGTGGGACAGGCGAAAAACTATGGCTACACCTTC. This codes for CASSVGQAKNYGYTF.

This sequence joins TRBV9 and TRBJ2-7; D not certain. The V gene's germline CDR1 is SGDLS and CDR2 YYNGEE. The V end was cut by 0 bases, the J end by 3 bases, with 13 bases between. The CDR3 spans 15 residues. DNA for the CDR3: TGTGCCAGCAGCGTAGACGTCAGTCAAATCTACGAGCAGTACTTC. This translates into CASSVDVSQIYEQYF.

This chain connects TRBV4-1 to TRBJ2-1; tentatively, D is TRBD2 (5 bases). This CDR3 has 15 residues. Per germline, CDR1 MGHRA and CDR2 YSYEKL. Trimming removed 0 bases at V and 8 bases at J, with 14 bases between. In DNA form, the CDR3 reads TGCGCCAGCAGCCAAGATAGCAATAGCGAGGATGAGCAGTTCTTC. Translation: CASSQDSNSEDEQFF.

The chain employs TRBV18 and TRBJ2-6, with 7 bases aligning to TRBD1. The CDR3 is 18 amino acids. V shed 0 bases and J 0 bases; nucleotides not matched to a gene: 5. From germline, CDR1 is KGHSH and CDR2 LQKENI. The CDR3 is CASSPPGQPLSGANVLTF. CDR3 coding DNA: TGTGCCAGCTCACCACCGGGACAGCCCCTCTCTGGGGCCAACGTCCTGACTTTC.

The chain is built from TRBV3-1 (or the pseudogene TRBV3-2) and TRBJ2-1; perhaps TRBD1 as D (5 bases). The germline CDR1 and CDR2 sequences are LGHDT and YNNKEL (reference sequence). The CDR3 has 15 amino acids. Trimming pared 6 bases from V and 1 base from J, leaving 13 bases between. In DNA form, the CDR3 reads TGTGCCAGCAGGGGAACTGGGGCTTCCTACAATGAGCAGTTCTTC. Translation gives CASRGTGASYNEQFF.

A single count supports this clone. This chain links TRBV29-1 with TRBJ2-7; TRBD1 agrees at 7 bases. Germline-derived CDR1 and CDR2 are SQVTM and ANQGSEA. CDR3 length: 13 residues. Losses at the gene ends were 4 bases for V and 2 bases for J; bases not matched to a gene: 5. The CDR3: CSVAQGVAYEQYF. CDR3 sequence (DNA): TGCAGCGTTGCTCAGGGGGTAGCCTACGAGCAGTACTTC.

This sequence joins TRBV14 and TRBJ1-3, with no clear D. The germline V gene has CDR1 SGHDN and CDR2 FVKESK. Trimming shortened V by 4 bases and J by 0 bases, and 10 bases separated the two germline ends. The CDR3 loop spans 15 amino acids. The CDR3 region is CASSRQSLSGNTIYF. The CDR3 nucleotides are TGTGCCAGCAGCCGGCAGTCGCTCTCTGGAAACACCATATATTTT. Looking up the rest from reference TRBV14 and TRBJ1-3 gives the full variable domain: EAGVTQFPSHSVIEKGQTVTLRCDPISGHDNLYWYRRVMGKEIKFLLHFVKESKQDESGMPNNRFLAERTGGTYSTLKVQPAELEDSGVYFCASSRQSLSGNTIYFGEGSWLTVV.

The chain employs TRBV7-9 and TRBJ2-5; 8 bases map to TRBD1. The germline CDR1 and CDR2 sequences are SEHNR and FQNEAQ (reference sequence). This CDR3 contains 15 residues. The V gene end was trimmed by 2 bases and the J gene end by 2 bases; junction bases not matched to a gene: 4. The chain's CDR3 is CASSLQGAFQETQYF. The CDR3, as DNA: TGTGCCAGCAGCTTACAGGGGGCGTTTCAAGAGACCCAGTACTTC.

The count of this clone is one. The V and J genes are TRBV4-3 and TRBJ2-1; D is unclear. The germline CDR1 and CDR2 sequences are LGHNA and YSLEER. The V end lost 0 bases, the J end lost 9 bases, and 9 bases lay between the germline ends. The length of the CDR3 is 13 residues. Here the CDR3 DNA reads TGCGCCAGCAGCCAAGATTCAGTTTCTGAGCAGTTCTTC. It specifies CASSQDSVSEQFF.

The J gene is TRBJ2-1, the V gene TRBV5-4, with a tentative D call TRBD2 (6 bases). CDR3 length: 14 amino acids. The germline V and J ends were trimmed by 6 bases and 8 bases, with 18 bases remaining between them. CDR1 and CDR2 from the germline V gene are SGHNT and YYREEE (reference sequence). For the CDR3, the DNA is TGTGCCAGCACCCCGGGGCTCCGGAGGGATGAGCAGTTCTTC. Its translation is CASTPGLRRDEQFF.

This clone has just one count. The CDR3 loop is CASSPGTRGYNEQFF. In nucleotides, the CDR3 is TGTGCCAGCAGCCCCGGGACTAGGGGCTACAATGAGCAGTTCTTC. This chain uses TRBV6-5 with TRBJ2-1; 8 bases align to TRBD2. CDR3 size: 15 residues. J lost 3 bases, V lost 6 bases, and 7 bases had no gene match. Germline loops: CDR1 MNHEY, CDR2 SVGAGI.

The chain employs TRBV9 and TRBJ1-6; D gene ambiguous. CDR1 is SGDLS and CDR2 is YYNGEE in the germline V gene. Trimming removed 4 bases at V and 7 bases at J, with 9 bases between. The CDR3 has 13 residues. CDR3: CASSPEVNSPLHF. CDR3 nucleotide sequence: TGTGCCAGCAGCCCCGAGGTCAATTCACCCCTCCACTTT.

CDR3 nucleotides: TGTGCCAGCTCTTCGACAAGGGGTCACGAGCAGTACTTC. It translates to CASSSTRGHEQYF. The J gene is TRBJ2-7, the V gene TRBV6-5; the D gene is possibly TRBD1 (5 bases). The CDR3 has 13 residues. Germline loops: CDR1 MNHEY, CDR2 SVGAGI. Deletions cut 8 bases from V and 5 bases from J, with 16 bases between.

V is TRBV20-1 and J is TRBJ2-1; D unclear. V was cut by 2 bases and J by 5 bases, with 4 bases left in between. The CDR3 consists of 11 residues. CDR1 is DFQATT and CDR2 is SNEGSKA in the germline V gene (reference sequence). The CDR3 is CSARPDNEQFF. The CDR3 DNA reads as TGCAGTGCTAGACCGGACAATGAGCAGTTCTTC.

V is TRBV3-1 (or the pseudogene TRBV3-2) and J is TRBJ1-3, with 7 positions matching TRBD1. CDR3 length: 13 residues. Unmatched junction bases numbered 6, after V lost 9 bases and J lost 4 bases. The germline V gene encodes CDR1 LGHDT and CDR2 YNNKEL (reference sequence). In nucleotides, the CDR3 is TGTGCCAGTCAAGACAGGGCCGGAAACACCATATATTTT. Translated: CASQDRAGNTIYF.

This chain connects TRBV7-6 to TRBJ2-2; TRBD2 matches 9 bases. The CDR3 length is 17 residues. Germline values: CDR1 SGHVS, CDR2 FNYEAQ. V lost 2 bases, J lost 5 bases, and 9 bases stayed unmatched. CDR3 amino acids: CASSLQAGGSRTGELFF. The CDR3 bases are TGTGCCAGCAGCTTACAAGCGGGAGGCTCAAGGACCGGGGAGCTGTTTTTT.

The rearrangement joins TRBV4-1 to TRBJ2-7; TRBD2 is a possible D gene (7 bases). V was pared by 2 bases and J by 2 bases, with 10 bases between. Per germline, CDR1 MGHRA and CDR2 YSYEKL. The CDR3 contains 14 residues. The CDR3 spells CASSQTGGAYEQYF. CDR3 DNA: TGCGCCAGCAGCCAAACGGGGGGCGCCTACGAGCAGTACTTC.

The chain recombines TRBV7-2 with TRBJ1-3; 8 bases fit TRBD1. CDR1 is SGHTA and CDR2 is FQGNSA in the germline V gene. Trimming at V came to 3 bases and at J to 0 bases, leaving 7 bases not matched to a gene. This CDR3 is built from 17 residues. The CDR3 bases are TGTGCCAGCAGCTTCTCTCCTACAGGGGGCTCTGGAAACACCATATATTTT. Translating it yields CASSFSPTGGSGNTIYF.

The chain recombines TRBV3-1 (or the pseudogene TRBV3-2) with TRBJ2-7; 7 nucleotides line up with TRBD1. The CDR3 contains 13 residues. J was trimmed by 3 bases and V by 4 bases; bases with no gene match: 3. Germline V gene lookup returns CDR1 LGHDT and CDR2 YNNKEL (reference sequence). Here the CDR3 DNA reads TGTGCCAGCAGCCTAAACAGGGGCTACGAGCAGTACTTC. As protein: CASSLNRGYEQYF.